Following are 30 T cell receptor beta chains from one sample sequenced in a study of cytomegalovirus exposure and HLA in healthy donors. PCR employed 60 Vbeta and 13 Jbeta primers. The repertoire was sequenced with immunoSEQ multiplex PCR; TCRdb's copy has only in-frame clones and lacks some. The table lists roughly 100,000 clones, roughly four fifths of them singletons. Material: PBMCs. Receptors were obtained from a male donor in good health and CMV-seropositive.

The rearrangement links TRBV7-9 to TRBJ2-7; TRBD1 matches 10 bases. Trimming took 6 bases from V and 7 from J; bases not matched to a gene: 12. The CDR3 is 15 residues long. Germline CDR1 is SEHNR and CDR2 is FQNEAQ (reference sequence). In DNA, the CDR3 is TGTGCCAGCAGACCTGGGACAGGGGTCTACGAGGAGCAGTACTTC. It specifies CASRPGTGVYEEQYF.

This chain uses TRBV6-5 with TRBJ1-1; no firm D call. This CDR3 is 14 amino acids long. V was trimmed by 5 bases and J by 0 bases, leaving 10 bases between them. The germline CDR1 and CDR2 sequences are MNHEY and SVGAGI. The CDR3 DNA is TGTGCCAGCAGTCCGACTAACTTGAACACTGAAGCTTTCTTT. This codes for CASSPTNLNTEAFF.

This clone has only a few counts. The gene calls are TRBV5-5 and TRBJ1-4, with 9 bases aligning to TRBD1. Germline-derived CDR1 and CDR2 are SGHKS and YYEKEE (reference sequence). Trimming cost V 0 bases and J 12 bases; bases outside gene matches: 15. CDR3 length equals 17 residues. CDR3 sequence (DNA): TGTGCCAGCAGCTTGGATCCCCCCGGGACAGGGTCCTGGGAACTGTTTTTT. It encodes CASSLDPPGTGSWELFF.

The rearrangement links TRBV18 to TRBJ2-3, with 7 bases aligning to TRBD1. The CDR3 is made up of 16 amino acids. Germline assignment: CDR1 KGHSH and CDR2 LQKENI. J lost 0 bases, V lost 5 bases, and 8 bases had no gene match. The CDR3 DNA is TGTGCCAGCTCATTTCGACAGGGCGCTAGCACAGATACGCAGTATTTT. Translation gives CASSFRQGASTDTQYF. The complete variable domain, with remaining parts taken from reference TRBV18 and TRBJ2-3, reads NAGVMQNPRHLVRRRGQEARLRCSPMKGHSHVYWYRQLPEEGLKFMVYLQKENIIDESGMPKERFSAEFPKEGPSILRIQQVVRGDSAAYFCASSFRQGASTDTQYFGPGTRLTVL.

V usage is TRBV7-9 and J usage is TRBJ2-1; D is unresolved. Germline V gives CDR1 SEHNR, CDR2 FQNEAQ (reference sequence). The CDR3 is made up of 11 amino acids. Trimming took off 7 bases at V and 9 bases at J, with 10 bases between the two ends. Here the CDR3 reads CASTLGGEQFF. The CDR3 bases are TGTGCCAGCACCCTAGGTGGTGAGCAGTTCTTC.

The chain joins TRBV6-6 to TRBJ1-5; TRBD1 matches 7 bases. This CDR3 comprises 13 residues. Germline trimming cut 8 bases from V and 7 bases from J; bases unmatched to any gene: 8. The germline V gene encodes CDR1 MNHNY and CDR2 SVGAGI (reference sequence). CDR3 loop: CASGQVREQPQHF. In DNA form, the CDR3 reads TGTGCCAGCGGACAGGTCCGGGAACAGCCCCAGCATTTT.

V usage is TRBV5-1 and J usage is TRBJ2-3; D call uncertain. This CDR3 contains 12 residues. V was pared by 4 bases and J by 6 bases, with 9 bases between. The germline V gene encodes CDR1 SGHRS and CDR2 YFSETQ. The CDR3: CASSPKLDTQYF. The DNA of the CDR3 is TGCGCCAGCAGCCCCAAGCTGGATACGCAGTATTTT.

The gene calls are TRBV20-1 and TRBJ1-2; TRBD1 agrees at 12 bases. The CDR3 contains 11 residues. V was pared by 8 bases and J by 8 bases, with 3 bases of the junction left unmatched. The germline gives CDR1 DFQATT, CDR2 SNEGSKA (reference sequence). The CDR3 region is CSPGQGAGYTF. CDR3 nucleotide sequence: TGCAGTCCGGGACAGGGGGCCGGCTACACCTTC.

V is TRBV5-4 and J is TRBJ2-7; TRBD2 agrees at 14 bases. The J segment lost 3 bases and the V segment lost 2 bases, leaving 4 bases of the junction unmatched. The CDR3 sequence is 16 residues long. The germline V gene has CDR1 SGHNT and CDR2 YYREEE (reference sequence). The CDR3: CASSLAGLAGVYEQYF. The CDR3 nucleotides are TGTGCCAGCAGCTTAGCGGGACTAGCGGGAGTCTACGAGCAGTACTTC.

This sequence joins TRBV11-3 and TRBJ1-5; 9 nucleotides agree with TRBD1. Germline V gene lookup returns CDR1 SGHNT and CDR2 YENEEA. Trimming cost V 2 bases and J 4 bases; bases outside gene matches: 9. This CDR3 is 17 amino acids long. The CDR3 here is CASSLTGHDRGNQPQHF. The CDR3 coding sequence is TGTGCCAGCAGCTTAACTGGACATGACAGGGGGAATCAGCCCCAGCATTTT.

The rearrangement uses TRBV15 and TRBJ2-7, with D possibly being TRBD2 (6 bases). The V end lost 3 bases, the J end lost 0 bases, and 12 bases lay between the germline ends. Germline V lookup: CDR1 LNHNV, CDR2 YYDKDF (reference sequence). The CDR3 is made up of 15 amino acids. CDR3 sequence reads: CATSSGTPSSYEQYF. CDR3 bases: TGTGCCACCAGCAGCGGGACTCCTAGCTCCTACGAGCAGTACTTC.

The chain is built from TRBV7-2 and TRBJ2-7; D gene ambiguous. There are 12 residues in the CDR3. The germline V gene has CDR1 SGHTA and CDR2 FQGNSA. V dropped 8 bases and J dropped 7 bases, with 15 bases sitting between them. This CDR3 reads CASGLYRFEQYF. CDR3 nucleotide sequence: TGTGCCAGCGGGCTTTACCGGTTTGAGCAGTACTTC.

This clone turned up a few times. This rearrangement joins TRBV30 to TRBJ1-6; possibly TRBD1 for D (5 bases). V shed 0 bases and J shed 9 bases, with 9 bases lying between them. The CDR3 runs to 13 residues. Per germline, CDR1 GTSNPN and CDR2 SVGIG (reference sequence). For the CDR3, the DNA is TGTGCCTGGAGTGTACGGGGGTTTTCACCCCTCCACTTT. Protein: CAWSVRGFSPLHF.

This clone was found a few times. This rearrangement joins TRBV1 to TRBJ2-1; TRBD2, the table's D call, lacks a check against the DNA. TRBV1 corresponds to a pseudogene. The CDR3 is 12 residues long. The chain's CDR3 is CTSSQKPIEQFF. CDR3 nucleotides: TGCACCAGCAGCCAAAAGCCTATTGAGCAGTTCTTC.

This sequence joins TRBV11-2 and TRBJ2-5; D gene unclear. The end of the DNA aligns better with TRBJ2-7, so the J call may be wrong. The germline V gene encodes CDR1 SGHAT and CDR2 FQNNGV. This CDR3 is built from 12 residues. CDR3 bases: TGTGCCAGCAGCTTAGCGGAGAACGAGCAGTACTTC. This encodes CASSLAENEQYF.

This chain links TRBV7-8 with TRBJ2-7, with TRBD2 as a possible D gene (6 bases). This CDR3 is built from 14 residues. Between the trimmed V and J ends, which lost 7 bases and 7 bases, there was a span of 20 bases. Germline lookup yields CDR1 SGHVS and CDR2 FQNEAQ. The CDR3 protein is CASTRDSLGGEQYF. For the CDR3, the DNA is TGTGCCAGCACCCGGGACTCCCTTGGAGGGGAGCAGTACTTC.

The rearrangement uses TRBV7-9 and TRBJ1-1; possible D gene TRBD1, 5 bases. The CDR3 has 16 amino acids. The V end was cut by 2 bases, the J end by 3 bases, with 16 bases between. Germline V gene lookup returns CDR1 SEHNR and CDR2 FQNEAQ (reference sequence). CDR3 coding DNA: TGTGCCAGCAGCTTATGGTCAGGGTGGGATCACACTGAAGCTTTCTTT. As protein: CASSLWSGWDHTEAFF.

The chain is built from TRBV18 and TRBJ1-4; the D gene is possibly TRBD1 (5 bases). Trimming pared 2 bases from V and 6 bases from J, leaving 16 bases between. Per the germline V gene, CDR1 is KGHSH and CDR2 is LQKENI. The CDR3 runs to 16 residues. Written as DNA, the CDR3 is TGTGCCAGCTCACCAGGTGCAGGGCAGGGATATGAAAAACTGTTTTTT. Its translation is CASSPGAGQGYEKLFF.

This clone was seen a handful of times. The chain employs TRBV7-2 and TRBJ2-7; 8 bases line up with TRBD2. This CDR3 spans 15 amino acids. CDR1 SGHTA and CDR2 FQGNSA come from the germline V gene. V lost 2 bases, J lost 0 bases, and 3 bases stayed unmatched. Here the CDR3 DNA reads TGTGCCAGCAGCTTAAGTAGCGGGATCTCCTACGAGCAGTACTTC. Translating it yields CASSLSSGISYEQYF.

The CDR3 sequence: CASSERGFGNTEAFF. CDR3 nucleotide sequence: TGTGCCAGCAGTGAACGGGGTTTTGGGAACACTGAAGCTTTCTTT. This sequence joins TRBV2 and TRBJ1-1, with D uncertain. This CDR3 region has 15 residues. Trimming took off 2 bases at V and 1 base at J, with 11 bases between the two ends. CDR1 and CDR2 from the germline V gene are SNHLY and FYNNEI.

In its sample, this clone was seen a few times. This sequence joins TRBV7-9 and TRBJ2-3, with D unclear. Germline V lookup: CDR1 SEHNR, CDR2 FQNEAQ (reference sequence). The CDR3 loop spans 15 amino acids. V shed 5 bases and J shed 2 bases, with 14 bases lying between them. CDR3 region: CASSPAWPFTDTQYF. The CDR3 DNA reads as TGTGCCAGCAGCCCCGCCTGGCCTTTCACAGATACGCAGTATTTT.

The sample holds a few counts of this clone. CDR3 loop: CASSLRPATLSENIQYF. The CDR3 DNA is TGTGCCAGCAGCTTACGGCCCGCAACGCTATCGGAGAACATTCAGTACTTC. This sequence joins TRBV7-2 and TRBJ2-4; no definite D call. V dropped 2 bases and J dropped 7 bases, with 21 bases sitting between them. The CDR3 totals 17 residues. Germline lookup yields CDR1 SGHTA and CDR2 FQGNSA.

This clone has just a few counts. V and J are TRBV7-9 and TRBJ2-5; no definite D call. This CDR3 spans 15 amino acids. The germline V gene has CDR1 SEHNR and CDR2 FQNEAQ (reference sequence). The V end was cut by 1 base, the J end by 5 bases, with 14 bases between. The CDR3 reads CASSLGDTIRETQYF. Here the CDR3 DNA reads TGTGCCAGCAGCTTAGGAGACACCATTCGGGAGACCCAGTACTTC. The full variable domain, in which reference TRBV7-9 and TRBJ2-5 provide the parts outside the CDR3, is DTGVSQNPRHKITKRGQNVTFRCDPISEHNRLYWYRQTLGQGPEFLTYFQNEAQLEKSRLLSDRFSAERPKGSFSTLEIQRTEQGDSAMYLCASSLGDTIRETQYFGPGTRLLVL.

This rearrangement joins TRBV6-5 to TRBJ2-6; no firm D call. CDR3 length: 15 residues. Germline lookup yields CDR1 MNHEY and CDR2 SVGAGI. Trimming removed 4 bases at V and 4 bases at J, with 11 bases between. DNA of the CDR3: TGTGCCAGCAGTTCCCCCACTCGGGGGGCCAACGTCCTGACTTTC. Amino acid sequence: CASSSPTRGANVLTF.

The genes are TRBV7-8 and TRBJ1-5; maybe TRBD1 (6 bases). The CDR3 contains 14 residues. V was pared by 6 bases and J by 4 bases, with 13 bases between. The germline gives CDR1 SGHVS, CDR2 FQNEAQ. The CDR3 here is CASRRGQINQPQHF. CDR3 nucleotide sequence: TGTGCCAGCAGACGCGGACAGATTAATCAGCCCCAGCATTTT.

By sample share, this clone is medium-sized. Different DNA sequences within this sample yield the same CDR3. V is TRBV27 and J is TRBJ1-5, with a possible D match to TRBD1 (6 bases). V lost 2 bases to trimming and J lost 7 bases, with 12 bases between them. Germline V gene data show CDR1 as MNHEY and CDR2 as SMNVEV (reference sequence). The CDR3 covers 14 residues. CDR3: CASSLKDSRQPQHF. The CDR3 DNA sequence: TGTGCCAGCAGTTTAAAGGACAGCCGCCAGCCCCAGCATTTT.

The genes are TRBV11-2 and TRBJ2-5; tentatively, D is TRBD2 (6 bases). The V end was cut by 3 bases, the J end by 6 bases, with 14 bases between. Per the germline V gene, CDR1 is SGHAT and CDR2 is FQNNGV. The length of the CDR3 is 14 residues. The CDR3 bases are TGTGCCAGCAGCTTCGGGGGTCAGGGACAGACCCAGTACTTC. It specifies CASSFGGQGQTQYF.

V gene TRBV6-1 combines with J gene TRBJ2-1; 10 nucleotides match TRBD2. J gave up 9 bases and V 4 bases, and 9 bases lay outside the gene matches. Per germline, CDR1 MNHNS and CDR2 SASEGT. This CDR3 contains 15 residues. CDR3 DNA: TGTGCCAGCAGTGTCGGTCTAGCGGGAGTTGGTGAGCAGTTCTTC. It is translated as CASSVGLAGVGEQFF.

This rearrangement joins TRBV6-1 to TRBJ2-1; 11 bases line up with TRBD2. Germline CDR1 is MNHNS and CDR2 is SASEGT. The trim removed 8 bases at V and 6 bases at J, leaving 6 bases unmatched. The CDR3 has 14 residues. This CDR3 is CASGLAGGLNEQFF. In DNA, the CDR3 is TGTGCCAGCGGGTTAGCGGGAGGGCTCAATGAGCAGTTCTTC.

The rearrangement joins TRBV28 to TRBJ1-3; no firm D call. V was shortened by 2 bases and J by 5 bases, with 10 bases between the two germline ends. From germline, CDR1 is MDHEN and CDR2 SYDVKM. The CDR3 loop spans 14 amino acids. CDR3 nucleotides: TGTGCCAGCAGTTTAGGCCTCGCCCGAAACACCATATATTTT. Protein: CASSLGLARNTIYF. The whole variable domain, filled in from reference TRBV28 and TRBJ1-3, reads DVKVTQSSRYLVKRTGEKVFLECVQDMDHENMFWYRQDPGLGLRLIYFSYDVKMKEKGDIPEGYSVSREKKERFSLILESASTNQTSMYLCASSLGLARNTIYFGEGSWLTVV.